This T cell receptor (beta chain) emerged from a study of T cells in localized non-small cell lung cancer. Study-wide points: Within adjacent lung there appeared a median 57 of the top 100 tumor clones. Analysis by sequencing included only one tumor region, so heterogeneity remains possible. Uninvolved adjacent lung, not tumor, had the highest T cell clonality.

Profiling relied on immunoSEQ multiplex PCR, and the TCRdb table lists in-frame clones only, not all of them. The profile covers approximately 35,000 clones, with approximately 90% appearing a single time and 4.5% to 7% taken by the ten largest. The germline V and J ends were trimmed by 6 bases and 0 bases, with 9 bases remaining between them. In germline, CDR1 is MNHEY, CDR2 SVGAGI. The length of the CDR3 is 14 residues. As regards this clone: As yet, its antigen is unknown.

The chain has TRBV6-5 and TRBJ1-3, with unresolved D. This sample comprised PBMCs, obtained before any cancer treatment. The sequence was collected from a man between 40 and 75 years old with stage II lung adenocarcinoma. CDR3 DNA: TGTGCCAGCAGGTCGACACACTCTGGAAACACCATATATTTT. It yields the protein CASRSTHSGNTIYF.